This T cell receptor beta chain was captured by sequencing in a study of CD8+ T cells in alopecia areata. Study-wide background: Administration of oral tofacitinib to treated patients was at 5 to 10 mg twice daily. Whole-study findings and limits: The study found higher clonality in lesional than normal scalp, especially in alopecia totalis/universalis.

Details on this clone: Its antigen is as yet unknown.

Investigators isolated RNA and reverse transcribed it into cDNA to act as the sequencing template. Profiling relied on immunoSEQ multiplex PCR, and the TCRdb table lists in-frame clones only, not all of them. The sample has about 190,000 clones; 50% to 60% are singletons. Specified treatment: oral pan-JAK inhibitor, 5-10 mg twice daily. Sorting separated CD4+ and CD8+ T cells out of PBMCs. Source: CD4+ T cells sorted from blood, taken at week 4, from a patient treated with tofacitinib. The sequence was obtained from a human donor with alopecia areata.

The CDR3 loop is CASTRKNIQYF. Here the CDR3 DNA reads TGTGCCAGCACCCGGAAAAACATTCAGTACTTC. The genes are TRBV6-5 and TRBJ2-4, with D hard to call. Germline V CDR1 and CDR2: MNHEY, SVGAGI. There are 11 residues in the CDR3. Trimming removed 7 bases at V and 4 bases at J, with 5 bases between.